The clone carrying this T cell receptor (beta chain) was counted only a few times. Its matching antigen is unknown. The data originate from a study of lymphopenia after photon versus proton radiotherapy. Whole-study results and caveats: Post-nadir TCR diversity decline inversely tracked overall survival among those who died. After the lymphocyte nadir, photon-treated repertoires showed oligoclonal expansion, especially of CD8+ Temra cells. Authors raise, but do not show, better survival with proton therapy. Relative stability marked proton patients; photon patients lost diversity and naive cells.

Produced via immunoSEQ multiplex PCR; TCRdb's table is partial and in-frame only. The table shows 30,000 to 35,000 clones, with nearly 90% occurring only once. The material sequenced was peripheral blood, taken from a patient treated with proton-based radiotherapy. This TCR was sampled from a woman aged 70 to 79 with pancreatic cancer. Some clones in this sample may be carry-over from other donors' samples.

The CDR3 region has the DNA TGTGCCAGCAGCTCCAAGGGCGGGAGCTCCTACAATGAGCAGTTCTTC. Its translation: CASSSKGGSSYNEQFF. V gene TRBV5-4 combines with J gene TRBJ2-1; 7 nucleotides align to TRBD2. The CDR3 totals 16 residues. The trim removed 3 bases at V and 0 bases at J, leaving 6 bases unmatched. From germline, CDR1 is SGHNT and CDR2 YYREEE (reference sequence).